The 20 T cell receptor beta chains below were found in one sample sequenced in a study of blood T cells in healthy people across ages. Primed by a sample-barcoded 5' primer and a J-beta primer mix, a second PCR proceeded for roughly 7 to 12 cycles. TCRdb re-derived calls from the 5' RACE reads in MiXCR, one entry per CDR3 protein. The sample lists about 1.8 million distinct CDR3 sequences; about 49% were seen once. The sample taken for sequencing was blood. These receptors were collected from a woman aged 40 to 49 in good health.

The gene calls are TRBV11-2 and TRBJ1-2; 7 bases fit TRBD1. CDR1 and CDR2 (germline): SGHAT, FQNNGV. The V and J ends lost 6 bases and 3 bases, in that order; junction bases with no gene match: 10. The CDR3 covers 15 residues. The CDR3 DNA is TGTGCCAGCAGTTCACCCGGGACAGCTTACTATGGCTACACCTTC. This sequence encodes CASSSPGTAYYGYTF.

V gene TRBV2 combines with J gene TRBJ2-5; 9 bases are a match to TRBD1. The CDR3 spans 14 residues. Germline V gene lookup returns CDR1 SNHLY and CDR2 FYNNEI. V lost 6 bases, J lost 1 base, and 3 bases stayed unmatched. This CDR3 is CASRGDRVQETQYF. CDR3 bases: TGTGCCAGCAGGGGGGACAGGGTCCAAGAGACCCAGTACTTC. The entire variable domain, with the rest obtained from reference TRBV2 and TRBJ2-5, is as follows: EPEVTQTPSHQVTQMGQEVILRCVPISNHLYFYWYRQILGQKVEFLVSFYNNEISEKSEIFDDQFSVERPDGSNFTLKIRSTKLEDSAMYFCASRGDRVQETQYFGPGTRLLVL.

The table lists this clonotype with a few counts. The genes are TRBV10-2 and TRBJ2-5; tentatively, D is TRBD2 (6 bases). V lost 2 bases to trimming and J lost 4 bases, with 11 bases between them. CDR3 length: 14 amino acids. From germline, CDR1 is WSHSY and CDR2 SAAADI. CDR3 nucleotides: TGCGCCAGCAGTGAGGGAGTGGGGGGAGAGACCCAGTACTTC. Its translation: CASSEGVGGETQYF.

The chain couples TRBV6-2 or TRBV6-3 to TRBJ1-2; D not resolved. V was shortened by 2 bases and J by 1 base, with 17 bases between the two germline ends. The CDR3 sequence is 17 residues long. The germline V gene encodes CDR1 MNHEY and CDR2 SVGEGT. The CDR3 sequence is CASSYPGGAFHNYGYTF. The CDR3 DNA reads TGTGCCAGCAGTTACCCGGGAGGCGCTTTCCATAACTATGGCTACACCTTC.

This clonotype has just one count. V and J are TRBV20-1 and TRBJ1-1, with TRBD1 identical over 9 bases. The length of the CDR3 is 15 residues. Germline CDR1 and CDR2: DFQATT and SNEGSKA (reference sequence). Trimming took 0 bases from V and 4 from J; bases not matched to a gene: 6. The CDR3 is CSARDPGQGITEAFF. CDR3 DNA: TGCAGTGCTAGAGACCCGGGACAGGGAATCACTGAAGCTTTCTTT.

V is TRBV7-2 and J is TRBJ1-1; 8 bases are a match to TRBD1. The germline CDR1 and CDR2 sequences are SGHTA and FQGNSA. The J segment lost 0 bases and the V segment lost 5 bases, leaving 11 bases of the junction unmatched. The CDR3 is made up of 17 amino acids. CDR3 protein: CASSRDRLILLNTEAFF. CDR3 coding DNA: TGTGCCAGCAGCCGGGACAGGTTAATACTATTGAACACTGAAGCTTTCTTT. The entire variable domain, with the rest obtained from reference TRBV7-2 and TRBJ1-1, is as follows: GAGVSQSPSNKVTEKGKDVELRCDPISGHTALYWYRQSLGQGLEFLIYFQGNSAPDKSGLPSDRFSAERTGGSVSTLTIQRTQQEDSAVYLCASSRDRLILLNTEAFFGQGTRLTVV.

The chain joins TRBV5-1 to TRBJ2-4; D might be TRBD1 (6 bases). This CDR3 region has 16 residues. V lost 4 bases and J 0 bases, leaving 14 bases between the germline ends. Germline assignment: CDR1 SGHRS and CDR2 YFSETQ. As DNA, the CDR3 is TGCGCCAGCAGCCCGGGACACGAACTAGCCAAAAACATTCAGTACTTC. Translating it yields CASSPGHELAKNIQYF. Full variable domain (outside the CDR3, taken from reference TRBV5-1 and TRBJ2-4): KAGVTQTPRYLIKTRGQQVTLSCSPISGHRSVSWYQQTPGQGLQFLFEYFSETQRNKGNFPGRFSGRQFSNSRSEMNVSTLELGDSALYLCASSPGHELAKNIQYFGAGTRLSVL.

The chain carries TRBV4-3 and TRBJ2-5; D is uncertain. V lost 0 bases and J lost 3, with 5 bases in between. CDR1 is LGHNA, CDR2 YSLEER, per germline. There are 13 residues in the CDR3. Written as DNA, the CDR3 is TGCGCCAGCAGCCAAGAACTCAAAGAGACCCAGTACTTC. It encodes CASSQELKETQYF.

This clonotype has more than one count but fewer than ten. This sequence joins TRBV7-2 and TRBJ2-5, with TRBD1 matching over 9 bases. This CDR3 has 16 residues. V dropped 4 bases and J dropped 6; count of bases not matched to a gene: 12. Germline assignment: CDR1 SGHTA and CDR2 FQGNSA. The CDR3, as DNA: TGTGCCAGCAGCTCAAATTCTGGGACAGGGAAAAAGACCCAGTACTTC. Translating gives CASSSNSGTGKKTQYF.

About this clonotype itself: The junction differs from germline at one of its ends, possibly a read error. The rearrangement joins TRBV12-3 or TRBV12-4 to TRBJ1-4; a possible D gene is TRBD1 (5 bases). This CDR3 is built from 13 residues. This chain's CDR3 is CVSRKPGIEKLFF. DNA of the CDR3: TGTGTCAGCAGAAAACCAGGGATTGAAAAACTGTTTTTT.

V is TRBV7-9 and J is TRBJ1-6; TRBD1 aligns across 9 bases. V shed 3 bases and J 5 bases; nucleotides not matched to a gene: 17. CDR3 length: 20 residues. Germline V gene lookup returns CDR1 SEHNR and CDR2 FQNEAQ (reference sequence). CDR3 protein: CASSFFKGQGSSFNNSPLHF. CDR3 bases: TGTGCCAGCAGCTTTTTTAAGGGACAGGGCTCCTCCTTTAATAATTCACCCCTCCACTTT.

This clonotype came up a few times. This chain uses TRBV12-3 or TRBV12-4 with TRBJ1-1; D is possibly TRBD1 (5 bases). The CDR3 covers 15 residues. Trimming left V 6 bases short and J 4 bases short, with 18 bases between. The CDR3 coding sequence is TGTGCCAGCAGACCCCAGGGATTCACCGGCACTGAAGCTTTCTTT. Translating gives CASRPQGFTGTEAFF.

This clonotype appeared once. The chain recombines TRBV6-5 with TRBJ2-5; TRBD2 aligns across 11 bases. Trimming cost V 0 bases and J 11 bases; bases outside gene matches: 11. CDR1 is MNHEY, CDR2 SVGAGI, per germline. The CDR3 is 16 amino acids. CDR3 sequence (DNA): TGTGCCAGCAGTTACTCTGGGGGACTAGCGGAGACAATTCAGTACTTC. It translates to CASSYSGGLAETIQYF.

V usage is TRBV28 and J usage is TRBJ1-2, with D possibly matching TRBD1 (5 bases). Germline assignment: CDR1 MDHEN and CDR2 SYDVKM. The length of the CDR3 is 15 residues. V lost 7 bases and J 5 bases, leaving 20 bases between the germline ends. The CDR3 sequence: CASNQGGATLYGYTF. The CDR3 DNA follows: TGTGCCAGCAACCAGGGAGGCGCTACCCTGTATGGCTACACCTTC.

V and J are TRBV4-3 and TRBJ2-7; 7 nucleotides align to TRBD1. Germline-derived CDR1 and CDR2 are LGHNA and YSLEER. V dropped 2 bases and J dropped 7; count of bases not matched to a gene: 14. CDR3 size: 16 residues. In DNA form, the CDR3 reads TGCGCCAGCAGCCAAACGGACAGGAACCTCTACAATGAGCAGTACTTC. This gives the protein CASSQTDRNLYNEQYF.

This chain connects TRBV6-5 to TRBJ2-5, with TRBD1 matching over 9 bases. CDR1 MNHEY and CDR2 SVGAGI come from the germline V gene. Trimming at V came to 1 base and at J to 5 bases, leaving 8 bases not matched to a gene. This CDR3 region has 16 residues. This CDR3 reads CASSYFGQGPGETQYF. CDR3 in DNA: TGTGCCAGCAGTTACTTCGGACAGGGGCCCGGGGAGACCCAGTACTTC.

This clonotype was detected a few times. The chain joins TRBV5-1 to TRBJ1-5; D might be TRBD1 (5 bases). The CDR3 totals 16 residues. V lost 2 bases to trimming and J lost 3 bases, with 15 bases between them. From germline, CDR1 is SGHRS and CDR2 YFSETQ. CDR3 sequence reads: CASSLTVGGTNQPQHF. The DNA for the CDR3 is TGCGCCAGCAGCTTAACGGTGGGGGGTACCAATCAGCCCCAGCATTTT.

The chain combines TRBV2 with TRBJ2-3; 9 bases are a match to TRBD1. V dropped 11 bases and J dropped 4; count of bases not matched to a gene: 4. Germline lookup yields CDR1 SNHLY and CDR2 FYNNEI. This CDR3 has 12 amino acids. The CDR3 DNA sequence: TGTGCCTTACGGACAGGGGCAGATACGCAGTATTTT. Its translation: CALRTGADTQYF. Full variable domain (rest looked up from reference TRBV2 and TRBJ2-3): EPEVTQTPSHQVTQMGQEVILRCVPISNHLYFYWYRQILGQKVEFLVSFYNNEISEKSEIFDDQFSVERPDGSNFTLKIRSTKLEDSAMYFCALRTGADTQYFGPGTRLTVL.

The gene calls are TRBV12-3 or TRBV12-4 and TRBJ2-1; TRBD2 matches at 11 bases. The DNA matches TRBJ2-7 better at its end, which makes the J call doubtful. The CDR3 totals 18 residues. The CDR3 DNA is TGTGCCAGCAGTTTTAACCTAGCGGGGGGCCAGATGGGGAATGAGCAGTACTTC. This sequence encodes CASSFNLAGGQMGNEQYF.

The V gene is TRBV7-2, the J gene TRBJ1-5; D is uncertain. Per the germline V gene, CDR1 is SGHTA and CDR2 is FQGNSA. This CDR3 contains 14 residues. V was trimmed by 4 bases and J by 4 bases, leaving 11 bases between them. The CDR3 DNA sequence: TGTGCCAGCAGCTCTCTGTCCCCAAATCAGCCCCAGCATTTT. This translates into CASSSLSPNQPQHF.